This T cell receptor (beta chain) came from a study of patients and donors after allogeneic stem cell transplantation. This clonotype was counted many times. One entry per CDR3 protein, called by TCRdb with MiXCR from the RT-PCR reads. The sample consists of about 410,000 distinct CDR3 sequences, 16% of them appearing once. From germline, CDR1 is SGHTA and CDR2 FQGNSA. This CDR3 has 11 residues. The V end lost 4 bases, the J end lost 5 bases, and 5 bases lay between the germline ends. V gene TRBV7-2 combines with J gene TRBJ2-5; D uncertain. Sequenced material: blood, either unsorted or a sorted T cell fraction (not recorded which). The TCR comes from a human donor who was either an allogeneic HSCT recipient or a stem cell or donor lymphocyte infusion donor (not recorded which). It is not recorded whose cells these are; they may come from a transplant donor. As DNA, the CDR3 is TGTGCCAGCAGCTCTAGGGAGACCCAGTACTTC. Translated: CASSSRETQYF.